The 19 T cell receptor beta chains below come from one sample, sequenced in a study of blood T cell repertoires in COVID-19 (dated by TCRdb to 2018 to 2020). Libraries were prepared through the immunoSEQ multiplex PCR assay. TCRdb provides this immuneACCESS table in a form limited to in-frame rearrangements. Some clones are lacking; in checked studies, under half of them reflect an unresolved V gene, and why the rest are absent is not known. Here the sample has around 250,000 clones; almost 85% occur a single time. The ten largest clones take up over 1.5% of the sample. Sequenced input: peripheral blood. These TCRs come from a woman aged 80 or over with acute or convalescent COVID-19.

This chain joins TRBV5-1 and TRBJ2-4; 11 nucleotides match TRBD2. Germline V gene data show CDR1 as SGHRS and CDR2 as YFSETQ. Trimming at V came to 2 bases and at J to 3 bases, leaving 4 bases not matched to a gene. The CDR3 sequence is 16 residues long. The CDR3 protein is CASSLGTSGNKNIQYF. Here the CDR3 DNA reads TGCGCCAGCAGCTTAGGGACTAGCGGAAACAAAAACATTCAGTACTTC.

The rearrangement links TRBV15 to TRBJ2-7, with D unresolved. Germline CDR1 is LNHNV and CDR2 is YYDKDF (reference sequence). V was clipped by 2 bases and J by 6 bases, with 14 bases between them. This CDR3 has 14 residues. The CDR3 protein is CATSRQATGLEQYF. CDR3 nucleotides: TGTGCCACCAGCAGACAAGCGACCGGCCTCGAGCAGTACTTC.

This clone was picked up one time. The V and J genes are TRBV3-1 (or the pseudogene TRBV3-2) and TRBJ1-2; D perhaps matches TRBD1 (6 bases). The V gene's germline CDR1 is LGHDT and CDR2 YNNKEL (reference sequence). This CDR3 has 16 residues. The V and J ends lost 1 base and 0 bases respectively, with 12 bases between them. The CDR3 region is CASSQAGQQANYGYTF. The CDR3 DNA follows: TGTGCCAGCAGCCAAGCTGGACAGCAAGCTAACTATGGCTACACCTTC.

The chain is built from TRBV21-1 and TRBJ1-5; the table's D call of TRBD1 was not tested on the DNA. TRBV21-1 is given as a pseudogene. The CDR3 length is 16 residues. DNA for the CDR3: TGTGCCAGCAGCAAAAAGCAGGGGGTTAGCGGTCAGCCCCAGCATTTT. This gives the protein CASSKKQGVSGQPQHF.

The chain recombines TRBV7-9 with TRBJ2-5; possibly TRBD2 for D (7 bases). The V gene lost 0 bases and the J gene lost 4 bases, with 9 bases spanning the gap. This CDR3 comprises 14 residues. The germline V gene has CDR1 SEHNR and CDR2 FQNEAQ (reference sequence). CDR3 protein: CASSLAGGVETQYF. The DNA of the CDR3 is TGTGCCAGCAGCTTAGCAGGGGGGGTAGAGACCCAGTACTTC.

The chain has TRBV20-1 and TRBJ1-2; D might be TRBD1 (5 bases). The CDR3 consists of 11 residues. V dropped 6 bases and J dropped 2 bases, with 7 bases sitting between them. Germline assignment: CDR1 DFQATT and CDR2 SNEGSKA (reference sequence). Here the CDR3 DNA reads TGCAGTGCGCGGGACAACTATGGCTACACCTTC. Translation gives CSARDNYGYTF.

The chain joins TRBV6-2 or TRBV6-3 to TRBJ1-2; 7 nucleotides match TRBD1. V dropped 4 bases and J dropped 7; count of bases not matched to a gene: 12. Per germline, CDR1 MNHEY and CDR2 SVGEGT. The CDR3 runs 15 residues. CDR3 protein: CASSSRRTGALGYTF. The CDR3 DNA follows: TGTGCCAGCAGTTCCCGCAGGACAGGTGCCCTTGGCTACACCTTC.

This clone was seen more than once but under ten times. The chain carries TRBV27 and TRBJ1-2; D perhaps matches TRBD1 (6 bases). This CDR3 has 14 amino acids. Germline assignment: CDR1 MNHEY and CDR2 SMNVEV (reference sequence). The V gene lost 3 bases and the J gene lost 6 bases, with 14 bases spanning the gap. The CDR3, as DNA: TGTGCCAGCAGTTTCCGGGACATTTCGAATGGCTACACCTTC. Protein product: CASSFRDISNGYTF.

This sequence joins TRBV7-2 and TRBJ1-3; D might be TRBD1 (5 bases). CDR3 length: 15 residues. Germline CDR1 is SGHTA and CDR2 is FQGNSA. Trimming shortened V by 5 bases and J by 0 bases, and 11 bases separated the two germline ends. This CDR3 reads CASSSTRDSGNTIYF. In DNA, the CDR3 is TGTGCCAGCAGCAGTACCAGGGACTCTGGAAACACCATATATTTT.

The rearrangement uses TRBV9 and TRBJ2-7; 9 bases fit TRBD1. The V segment lost 3 bases and the J segment 4 bases; nucleotides outside the gene matches: 5. CDR1 and CDR2 (germline): SGDLS, YYNGEE. CDR3 length equals 14 residues. The CDR3 is CASSAPGQGYEQYF. CDR3 DNA sequence: TGTGCCAGCAGCGCCCCGGGACAGGGTTACGAGCAGTACTTC.

The chain is built from TRBV4-1 and TRBJ1-2; 7 positions agree with TRBD1. This CDR3 region has 16 residues. Germline V gene lookup returns CDR1 MGHRA and CDR2 YSYEKL. Trimming removed 3 bases from V and 4 bases from J; junction bases left unmatched: 11. The CDR3 loop is CASSQGRMGQTYGYTF. The CDR3 DNA follows: TGCGCCAGCAGCCAGGGCCGGATGGGACAGACCTATGGCTACACCTTC.

This CDR3 is CASSLGTKSYEQYF. The CDR3 DNA reads as TGTGCCAGCAGCTTGGGGACTAAGTCCTACGAGCAGTACTTC. V and J are TRBV5-6 and TRBJ2-7, with D possibly TRBD2 on 6 matching bases. Germline-derived CDR1 and CDR2 are SGHDT and YYEEEE. This CDR3 contains 14 residues. Deletions cut 0 bases from V and 1 base from J, with 8 bases between.

This chain uses TRBV7-3 with TRBJ2-1; TRBD2 matches 11 bases. After removal of 1 base from V and 6 bases from J, the junction contained 5 bases not matched to a gene. The CDR3 loop spans 16 amino acids. CDR1 and CDR2 (germline): SGHTA, FQGTGA. CDR3 DNA sequence: TGTGCCAGCAGCTTAAGCTCGGGACTAGCGGTCAATGAGCAGTTCTTC. This gives the protein CASSLSSGLAVNEQFF. The full variable domain, with the rest looked up from reference TRBV7-3 and TRBJ2-1, is GAGVSQTPSNKVTEKGKYVELRCDPISGHTALYWYRQSLGQGPEFLIYFQGTGAADDSGLPNDRFFAVRPEGSVSTLKIQRTERGDSAVYLCASSLSSGLAVNEQFFGPGTRLTVL.

This clone was found a few times. The V call is TRBV2, the J call TRBJ2-7; D ambiguous. This CDR3 is 14 amino acids long. V lost 6 bases and J 0 bases, leaving 12 bases between the germline ends. Germline values: CDR1 SNHLY, CDR2 FYNNEI. The CDR3 bases are TGTGCCAGCAGGTTTCTAGTGCACTCCTACGAGCAGTACTTC. Protein: CASRFLVHSYEQYF. The variable domain in full, with the rest retrieved from reference TRBV2 and TRBJ2-7, is EPEVTQTPSHQVTQMGQEVILRCVPISNHLYFYWYRQILGQKVEFLVSFYNNEISEKSEIFDDQFSVERPDGSNFTLKIRSTKLEDSAMYFCASRFLVHSYEQYFGPGTRLTVT.

CDR3 amino acids: CASSLEGGWRGTQYF. The CDR3 DNA reads as TGCGCCAGCAGCTTGGAAGGCGGTTGGCGCGGGACCCAGTACTTC. V is TRBV5-1 and J is TRBJ2-5; D is unclear. The CDR3 is 15 amino acids. Between the trimmed V and J ends, which lost 0 bases and 7 bases, there was a span of 16 bases. Germline CDR1 is SGHRS and CDR2 is YFSETQ.

The J gene is TRBJ2-1, the V gene TRBV19; TRBD1 matches 9 bases. Germline trimming cut 5 bases from V and 8 bases from J; bases unmatched to any gene: 10. This CDR3 is 15 amino acids long. From germline, CDR1 is LNHDA and CDR2 SQIVND (reference sequence). The CDR3 coding sequence is TGTGCCAGTAGTGATCCGGGACAGGGAAAAGATGAGCAGTTCTTC. It specifies CASSDPGQGKDEQFF. The full variable domain, with the rest looked up from reference TRBV19 and TRBJ2-1, is DGGITQSPKYLFRKEGQNVTLSCEQNLNHDAMYWYRQDPGQGLRLIYYSQIVNDFQKGDIAEGYSVSREKKESFPLTVTSAQKNPTAFYLCASSDPGQGKDEQFFGPGTRLTVL.

The chain joins TRBV7-9 to TRBJ1-3; possibly TRBD1 for D (6 bases). The CDR3 totals 14 residues. The germline V and J ends were trimmed by 5 bases and 2 bases, with 10 bases remaining between them. In germline, CDR1 is SEHNR, CDR2 FQNEAQ (reference sequence). The CDR3 reads CASSQDRAGNTIYF. The CDR3 DNA sequence: TGTGCCAGCAGCCAGGACAGAGCTGGAAACACCATATATTTT.

The V and J genes are TRBV2 and TRBJ1-5; 9 bases are shared with TRBD1. The trim removed 4 bases at V and 7 bases at J, leaving 5 bases unmatched. From germline, CDR1 is SNHLY and CDR2 FYNNEI. The CDR3 has 14 amino acids. The CDR3 spells CASSGTGEIQPQHF. As DNA, the CDR3 is TGTGCCAGCAGTGGGACAGGGGAAATCCAGCCCCAGCATTTT. The full variable domain, completed using reference TRBV2 and TRBJ1-5, is EPEVTQTPSHQVTQMGQEVILRCVPISNHLYFYWYRQILGQKVEFLVSFYNNEISEKSEIFDDQFSVERPDGSNFTLKIRSTKLEDSAMYFCASSGTGEIQPQHFGDGTRLSIL.

This clone was seen a few times. This chain links TRBV5-1 with TRBJ2-7; 7 nucleotides align to TRBD2. V was clipped by 0 bases and J by 0 bases; unmatched bases: 6. CDR3 length equals 16 residues. Looked up from germline, CDR1 is SGHRS and CDR2 is YFSETQ. The CDR3 DNA follows: TGCGCCAGCAGCTTGGGGGAGGGGTCGCCCTCCTACGAGCAGTACTTC. This gives the protein CASSLGEGSPSYEQYF.